The present TCR beta chain was sequenced within a study of blood T cells in healthy people across ages. Trimming took 2 bases from V and 5 from J, leaving 9 bases between them. This CDR3 is built from 14 residues. For the second PCR, which ran for about 6 to 12 cycles, a sample-barcoded 5' primer and a J-beta primer mix were used. Tags on each cDNA molecule came from a template-switch adaptor with 12 random nucleotides. TCRdb ran MiXCR on the 5' RACE reads and lists one entry per CDR3 protein. The data contain approximately 400,000 distinct CDR3 sequences, approximately 52% of them singletons. The donors, healthy Caucasians from Russia, were aged about 6 to 90. Each sample provided at least 6 micrograms of extracted total RNA.

The TCR was taken from a man aged 55 to 69 in good health. The chain is built from TRBV12-3 or TRBV12-4 and TRBJ1-4; the D is unclear. The sample taken for sequencing was blood. The CDR3 protein is CASSLSGVNEKLFF. In DNA form, the CDR3 reads TGTGCCAGCAGTTTATCTGGTGTAAATGAAAAACTGTTTTTT.